These T cell receptor beta chains were read from a single sample in a study of beta chain features in type 1 diabetes. Produced via immunoSEQ multiplex PCR; TCRdb's table is partial and in-frame only. Of about 360,000 clones listed, 10% to 15% are singletons. Sequenced sample: naive CD4+ T cells from blood. These receptors all come from a woman under 30 with type 1 diabetes. CDR3s include the opening cysteine and the closing phenylalanine or tryptophan. Size is stated for part of the rows, as once, few or many counts, or as a class when the clone is expanded.

clone_size: -; v_call: TRBV4-3; cdr3_aa: CASSQEFGVYGYTF
clone_size: -; v_call: TRBV28; cdr3_aa: CAAGTAPLEQYF
clone_size: few; v_call: TRBV7-9; cdr3_aa: CASSPDRGNQPQHF
clone_size: -; v_call: TRBV7-2; cdr3_aa: CASSSAWQGVNEQYF
clone_size: few; v_call: TRBV30; cdr3_aa: CAWGRQEMNYGYTF
clone_size: -; v_call: TRBV9; cdr3_aa: CASSVGVTGGRVF
clone_size: few; v_call: TRBV9; cdr3_aa: CASSGQGMDTEAFF
clone_size: few; v_call: TRBV7-2; cdr3_aa: CASSQGLLPDTDTQYF
clone_size: few; v_call: TRBV11-2; cdr3_aa: CASSSPLREQYF
clone_size: -; v_call: TRBV15; cdr3_aa: CATSLELAGAYQETQYF
clone_size: -; v_call: TRBV4-3; cdr3_aa: CASSQDGGLHRSYEQYF
clone_size: -; v_call: TRBV7-6; cdr3_aa: CASSLLLGNTGELFF
clone_size: -; v_call: TRBV7-2; cdr3_aa: CASAGTSRGGEQFF
clone_size: -; v_call: TRBV7-9; cdr3_aa: CASSETNSYEQYF
clone_size: -; v_call: TRBV19; cdr3_aa: CASTKPGFRTEAFF
clone_size: few; v_call: TRBV4-1; cdr3_aa: CASSQARQETQYF
clone_size: few; v_call: TRBV4-3; cdr3_aa: CASSPGQGSYGYTF
clone_size: -; v_call: TRBV11-3; cdr3_aa: CASSFLYQGIQYF
clone_size: few; v_call: TRBV9; cdr3_aa: CASSATQGAESPLHF
clone_size: few; v_call: TRBV7-9; cdr3_aa: CASSPLWDRDAEQYF
clone_size: -; v_call: TRBV7-2; cdr3_aa: CASSLDRTLTEAFF
clone_size: -; v_call: TRBV5-6; cdr3_aa: CASSPPGGLETQYF
clone_size: few; v_call: TRBV11-3; cdr3_aa: CASSLSPGAEAFF
clone_size: few; v_call: TRBV4-1; cdr3_aa: CASSGRTAGDKNIQYF
clone_size: few; v_call: TRBV30; cdr3_aa: CASRDSGETQYF
clone_size: -; v_call: TRBV29-1; cdr3_aa: CSVGGGPAEAFF
clone_size: once; v_call: TRBV7-3; cdr3_aa: CASSRTSGRANEQFF
clone_size: few; v_call: TRBV28; cdr3_aa: CASSLDRDEWIYQPQHF
clone_size: -; v_call: TRBV2; cdr3_aa: CASSGGIRNQPQHF
clone_size: -; v_call: TRBV5-1; cdr3_aa: CASSPDSSYGYTF
clone_size: few; v_call: TRBV5-4; cdr3_aa: CASRGGSDTQYF
clone_size: few; v_call: TRBV18; cdr3_aa: CASSEGDPYEQYF
clone_size: -; v_call: TRBV6-4; cdr3_aa: CASSNPRTGKSGSYNEQFF
clone_size: -; v_call: TRBV7-9; cdr3_aa: CASSLGFGQASGATDTQYF
clone_size: few; v_call: TRBV4-2; cdr3_aa: CASSNRDRGTFF
clone_size: few; v_call: TRBV5-4; cdr3_aa: CASSLSGTLYGYTF
clone_size: -; v_call: TRBV11-1; cdr3_aa: CASSFPGTGVGEQYF